A single sample is the source of the 19 T cell receptor beta chains below, sequenced in a study of CD8+ T cells in alopecia areata. Stated treatment: oral pan-JAK inhibitor, 5-10 mg twice daily. Once RNA had been extracted, it was reverse transcribed into cDNA to act as the sequencing template. Clones were read by immunoSEQ multiplex PCR, and TCRdb kept only the in-frame ones, dropping some. Of some 100,000 clones in the sample, 58% were seen once. This sample comprised CD8+ T cells sorted from blood, obtained at week 4, from a patient treated with tofacitinib. These receptors were taken from a human donor with alopecia areata.

This sequence joins TRBV13 and TRBJ2-2, with D unclear. Trimming took off 4 bases at V and 1 base at J, with 10 bases between the two ends. Looked up from germline, CDR1 is PRHDT and CDR2 is FYEKMQ (reference sequence). This CDR3 region has 15 residues. This chain's CDR3 is CASSSQPRNTGELFF. DNA of the CDR3: TGTGCCAGCAGCTCTCAACCGAGGAACACCGGGGAGCTGTTTTTT.

The V call is TRBV7-9, the J call TRBJ2-1, with 10 bases matching TRBD1. The CDR3 length is 13 residues. Germline lookup yields CDR1 SEHNR and CDR2 FQNEAQ (reference sequence). Trimming cost V 10 bases and J 3 bases; bases outside gene matches: 3. The CDR3, as DNA: TGTGCCATGGGGGACAGGGGCTACAATGAGCAGTTCTTC. Amino acids: CAMGDRGYNEQFF. Looking up the rest from reference TRBV7-9 and TRBJ2-1 gives the full variable domain: DTGVSQNPRHKITKRGQNVTFRCDPISEHNRLYWYRQTLGQGPEFLTYFQNEAQLEKSRLLSDRFSAERPKGSFSTLEIQRTEQGDSAMYLCAMGDRGYNEQFFGPGTRLTVL.

This chain uses TRBV5-6 with TRBJ2-6, with 10 bases identical to TRBD1. V lost 3 bases to trimming and J lost 0 bases; unmatched junction nucleotides: 9. The CDR3 totals 19 residues. Germline CDR1 is SGHDT and CDR2 is YYEEEE. CDR3 region: CASSSIPGQGFSGANVLTF. The CDR3 DNA reads as TGTGCCAGCAGCTCGATACCGGGACAGGGGTTCTCTGGGGCCAACGTCCTGACTTTC. The entire variable domain, with the rest obtained from reference TRBV5-6 and TRBJ2-6, is as follows: DAGVTQSPTHLIKTRGQQVTLRCSPKSGHDTVSWYQQALGQGPQFIFQYYEEEERQRGNFPDRFSGHQFPNYSSELNVNALLLGDSALYLCASSSIPGQGFSGANVLTFGAGSRLTVL.

The J gene is TRBJ2-7, the V gene TRBV27; 7 nucleotides align to TRBD2. V shed 2 bases, J shed 3 bases, and the junction held 1 base outside the gene matches. This CDR3 region has 13 residues. Germline V gene data show CDR1 as MNHEY and CDR2 as SMNVEV (reference sequence). CDR3 amino acids: CASSLGRGYEQYF. The CDR3, as DNA: TGTGCCAGCAGTTTAGGGAGGGGCTACGAGCAGTACTTC.

The chain combines TRBV15 with TRBJ2-3; D is possibly TRBD1 (5 bases). The germline V gene has CDR1 LNHNV and CDR2 YYDKDF (reference sequence). The length of the CDR3 is 15 residues. Trimming left V 5 bases short and J 6 bases short, with 18 bases between. The CDR3 region has the DNA TGTGCCACCAGCCCCCCTCCGACTTCAGGGGATACGCAGTATTTT. Translated: CATSPPPTSGDTQYF.

CDR3 sequence: CASSIDRSSFYGYTF. CDR3 nucleotide sequence: TGTGCCAGTAGTATAGACAGGTCGAGCTTCTATGGCTACACCTTC. This chain joins TRBV19 and TRBJ1-2; D gene unclear. CDR1 LNHDA and CDR2 SQIVND come from the germline V gene (reference sequence). Trimming left V 0 bases short and J 4 bases short, with 12 bases between. The CDR3 consists of 15 residues.

This chain connects TRBV13 to TRBJ2-3, with TRBD2 matching 12 bases. The CDR3 contains 15 residues. V gave up 4 bases and J gave up 8 bases; unmatched junction bases: 7. CDR1 and CDR2 (germline): PRHDT, FYEKMQ (reference sequence). The DNA of the CDR3 is TGTGCCAGCAGCTCCTCTAGCGGGGGGGCCGGTACGCAGTATTTT. Its translation is CASSSSSGGAGTQYF.

The chain joins TRBV4-1 to TRBJ2-7; 7 bases fit TRBD1. This CDR3 is built from 14 residues. Germline CDR1 reads MGHRA; CDR2 reads YSYEKL. The V gene end was trimmed by 4 bases and the J gene end by 4 bases; junction bases not matched to a gene: 7. The chain's CDR3 is CASSPEGAGYEQYF. The CDR3 DNA reads TGCGCCAGCAGCCCAGAGGGGGCAGGGTACGAGCAGTACTTC.

This clone was found many times. This chain uses TRBV27 with TRBJ2-1, with 8 bases lining up with TRBD2. V dropped 3 bases and J dropped 3; count of bases not matched to a gene: 4. CDR3 length equals 15 residues. Germline CDR1 and CDR2: MNHEY and SMNVEV (reference sequence). This chain's CDR3 is CASSFGSGVYNEQFF. In DNA form, the CDR3 reads TGTGCCAGCAGTTTTGGTAGCGGGGTCTACAATGAGCAGTTCTTC.

This clone was counted only a few times. J is TRBJ2-1 and V is TRBV15; D is undetermined. Trimming pared 0 bases from V and 6 bases from J, leaving 6 bases between. The germline CDR1 and CDR2 sequences are LNHNV and YYDKDF (reference sequence). CDR3 length: 13 residues. As DNA, the CDR3 is TGTGCCACCAGCAGAGATAATGTCAATGAGCAGTTCTTC. Translation gives CATSRDNVNEQFF.

The chain uses TRBV2 and TRBJ2-3; TRBD2 agrees at 15 bases. The ends lost 9 bases at V and 1 base at J; junction bases unmatched: 11. CDR1 is SNHLY, CDR2 FYNNEI, per germline. This CDR3 spans 18 amino acids. This chain's CDR3 is CARKGLAGGRTRTDTQYF. The CDR3 DNA reads as TGTGCCAGAAAGGGACTAGCGGGGGGACGCACCCGCACAGATACGCAGTATTTT.

The table lists this clone with a count of one. The chain couples TRBV9 to TRBJ1-2; 9 nucleotides agree with TRBD1. Germline CDR1 SGDLS, CDR2 YYNGEE. The CDR3 is 14 amino acids. Trimming took 0 bases from V and 4 from J; bases not matched to a gene: 1. The CDR3 DNA reads as TGTGCCAGCAGCGTAGAGGGACAGGGCTATGGCTACACCTTC. As protein: CASSVEGQGYGYTF.

The chain is built from TRBV29-1 and TRBJ2-3; perhaps TRBD1 as D (7 bases). Trimming shortened V by 2 bases and J by 2 bases, and 14 bases separated the two germline ends. CDR3 length equals 15 residues. CDR1 SQVTM and CDR2 ANQGSEA come from the germline V gene. CDR3 amino acids: CSVEWGDSPTDTQYF. Here the CDR3 DNA reads TGCAGCGTTGAATGGGGGGACAGCCCCACAGATACGCAGTATTTT.

The chain employs TRBV29-1 and TRBJ2-7; D remains ambiguous. The CDR3 runs to 11 residues. The V gene lost 3 bases and the J gene lost 1 base, with 4 bases spanning the gap. The germline CDR1 and CDR2 sequences are SQVTM and ANQGSEA. Here the CDR3 DNA reads TGCAGCGTTGACGAGTCCTACGAGCAGTACTTC. Protein product: CSVDESYEQYF.

This clone was picked up a small number of times. This chain joins TRBV19 and TRBJ2-7; TRBD1 aligns across 7 bases. The CDR3 covers 13 residues. J gave up 2 bases and V 5 bases, and 3 bases lay outside the gene matches. The germline CDR1 and CDR2 sequences are LNHDA and SQIVND (reference sequence). DNA for the CDR3: TGTGCCAGTAGTCCCGGACAGGCCTACGAGCAGTACTTC. This translates into CASSPGQAYEQYF.

This clone was seen more than once but under ten times. The V and J genes are TRBV29-1 and TRBJ2-7; D perhaps matches TRBD2 (7 bases). This CDR3 has 13 amino acids. V was cut by 4 bases and J by 3 bases, with 13 bases left in between. Germline V CDR1 and CDR2: SQVTM, ANQGSEA. Here the CDR3 DNA reads TGCAGCGTTGGGGGGGGCCAGAGCTACGAGCAGTACTTC. Translation: CSVGGGQSYEQYF.

The chain employs TRBV29-1 and TRBJ2-1, with TRBD2 as a possible D gene (5 bases). Trimming stripped 4 bases from V and 1 base from J, with 8 bases between. The CDR3 has 13 residues. Germline V gene data show CDR1 as SQVTM and CDR2 as ANQGSEA. CDR3 bases: TGCAGCGTTGTACTAGGGTCCTACAATGAGCAGTTCTTC. It is translated as CSVVLGSYNEQFF.

The chain links TRBV30 to TRBJ1-1, with D unresolved. This CDR3 comprises 11 residues. V shed 7 bases and J shed 1 base, with 7 bases lying between them. CDR1 and CDR2 from the germline V gene are GTSNPN and SVGIG (reference sequence). CDR3 coding DNA: TGTGCCTTAGACAAGAACACTGAAGCTTTCTTT. This sequence encodes CALDKNTEAFF.

V and J are TRBV4-1 and TRBJ2-3; 10 positions agree with TRBD2. Germline CDR1 is MGHRA and CDR2 is YSYEKL. J gave up 2 bases and V 1 base, and 3 bases lay outside the gene matches. The CDR3 has 16 amino acids. In DNA, the CDR3 is TGCGCCAGCAGCCAAGCTAGCGGGGGTGACACAGATACGCAGTATTTT. Residues: CASSQASGGDTDTQYF.